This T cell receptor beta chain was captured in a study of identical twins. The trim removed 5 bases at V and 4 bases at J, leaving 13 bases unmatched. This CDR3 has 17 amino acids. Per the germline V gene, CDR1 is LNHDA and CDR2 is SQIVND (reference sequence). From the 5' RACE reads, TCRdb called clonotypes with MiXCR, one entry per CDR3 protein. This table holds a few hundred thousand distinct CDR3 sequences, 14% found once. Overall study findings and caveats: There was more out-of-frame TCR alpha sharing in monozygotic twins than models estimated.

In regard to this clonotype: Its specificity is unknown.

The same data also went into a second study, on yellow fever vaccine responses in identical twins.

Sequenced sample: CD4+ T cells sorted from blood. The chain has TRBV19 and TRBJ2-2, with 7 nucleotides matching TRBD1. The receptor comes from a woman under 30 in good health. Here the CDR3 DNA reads TGTGCCAGTAGTCCCCGGACAGGCCAAGGATCCACCGGGGAGCTGTTTTTT. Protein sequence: CASSPRTGQGSTGELFF. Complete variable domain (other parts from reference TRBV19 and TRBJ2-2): DGGITQSPKYLFRKEGQNVTLSCEQNLNHDAMYWYRQDPGQGLRLIYYSQIVNDFQKGDIAEGYSVSREKKESFPLTVTSAQKNPTAFYLCASSPRTGQGSTGELFFGEGSRLTVL.